These 2 T cell receptor beta chains originate from one sample sequenced in a study of T cell changes during pregnancy in multiple sclerosis. The table came from immunoSEQ multiplex PCR; TCRdb's copy has only in-frame clones and leaves some out. The top ten clones hold roughly 4.5% of a sample with fewer than 55,000 clones, roughly 88% of them seen once. The material was peripheral blood, obtained in the second trimester of pregnancy. The receptors shown here come from a female donor in good health, enrolled as a control in a pregnancy study.

The sample holds one count of this clone. The DNA of the CDR3 is TGTGCCAGCAGCCCACCGACAGCAACTAATGAAAAACTGTTTTTT. It codes for CASSPPTATNEKLFF. The chain uses TRBV7-2 and TRBJ1-4; a possible D gene is TRBD1 (5 bases). Trimming shortened V by 5 bases and J by 0 bases, and 10 bases separated the two germline ends. The CDR3 runs 15 residues. Germline-derived CDR1 and CDR2 are SGHTA and FQGNSA.

This chain connects TRBV6-5 to TRBJ1-1; 7 bases are shared with TRBD1. The length of the CDR3 is 13 residues. Trimming at V came to 8 bases and at J to 1 base, leaving 4 bases not matched to a gene. Germline-derived CDR1 and CDR2 are MNHEY and SVGAGI. CDR3 sequence (DNA): TGTGCCAGCGGGGGACAGCCGAACACTGAAGCTTTCTTT. Translated: CASGGQPNTEAFF.